This T cell receptor beta chain derives from a study of cytomegalovirus exposure and HLA in healthy donors. Across the whole study: Membership in the Caucasian-associated ancestry cluster was found for about 80% of approximately 430 genotyped donors.

Both 60 Vbeta primers and 13 Jbeta primers went into the PCR. Measured with immunoSEQ multiplex PCR; TCRdb has only the in-frame clones, and not every one. Of roughly 190,000 clones in the sample, roughly three quarters are singletons; the top ten hold 1.5% to 2%. Germline V gene lookup returns CDR1 SGDLS and CDR2 YYNGEE. CDR3 length: 15 residues. Notes on the study in general: HLA allele associations emerged for roughly 17,000 TCR beta sequences in a later analysis, at 0.05 false discovery rate. By HLA locus, TCR association rates varied in a later analysis, with DRB1 showing the most and HLA-C the fewest.

To note about this clone: Its antigen is unidentified.

Likely unrecorded immune exposures existed in these nominally healthy donors. J is TRBJ2-5 and V is TRBV9, with a possible D match to TRBD1 (6 bases). The assigned J gene may be wrong: the sequence end matches TRBJ2-7 better. The source of this sequence is a woman aged 18-35 years in good health and CMV-seronegative. Source material: PBMCs. The DNA for the CDR3 is TGTGCCAGCAGCGTAGAGAACAGGGTAGGGGACGAGCAGTACTTC. This sequence encodes CASSVENRVGDEQYF.